This TCR beta chain comes out of a study of T cells in Graves' hyperthyroidism and ophthalmopathy. This clonotype showed up many times. V lost 5 bases to trimming and J lost 4 bases; unmatched junction nucleotides: 8. CDR1 and CDR2 from the germline V gene are SGHNT and YENEEA. The CDR3 covers 15 residues. There were TCR beta CDR3 regions amplified from RNA transcripts. Researchers ran a first-round RT-PCR on the TCR CDR3 using the HTBI primer set. TCRdb reanalysed the multiplex PCR reads using MiXCR and keeps one entry per CDR3 protein. This table holds a few hundred thousand distinct CDR3 sequences, 14% to 15% found once.

The chain couples TRBV11-3 to TRBJ2-1, with 7 nucleotides matching TRBD1. Sequencing input: blood. This TCR was recovered from a woman aged 40-49 years with Graves' hyperthyroidism that later progressed to Graves' ophthalmopathy. CDR3 residues: CASSPRQGDYNEQFF. The CDR3 DNA follows: TGTGCCAGCAGCCCACGACAGGGTGATTACAATGAGCAGTTCTTC.